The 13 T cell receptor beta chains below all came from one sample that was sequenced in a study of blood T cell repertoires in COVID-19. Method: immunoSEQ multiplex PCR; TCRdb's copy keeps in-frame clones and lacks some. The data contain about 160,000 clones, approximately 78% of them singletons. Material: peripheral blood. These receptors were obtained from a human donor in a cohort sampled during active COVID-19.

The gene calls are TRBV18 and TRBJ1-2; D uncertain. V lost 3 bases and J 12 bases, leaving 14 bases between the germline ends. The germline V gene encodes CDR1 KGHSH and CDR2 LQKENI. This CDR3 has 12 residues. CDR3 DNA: TGTGCCAGCTCACCTCGGCGAAAGCAGGACACCTTC. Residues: CASSPRRKQDTF.

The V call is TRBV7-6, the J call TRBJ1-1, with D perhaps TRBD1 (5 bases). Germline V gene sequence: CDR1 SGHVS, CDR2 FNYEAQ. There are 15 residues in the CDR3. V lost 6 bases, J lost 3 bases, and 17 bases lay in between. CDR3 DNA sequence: TGTGCCAGCAGTCGCAGCCAGGGATTGCACACTGAAGCTTTCTTT. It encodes CASSRSQGLHTEAFF. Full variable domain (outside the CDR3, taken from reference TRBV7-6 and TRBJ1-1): GAGVSQSPRYKVTKRGQDVALRCDPISGHVSLYWYRQALGQGPEFLTYFNYEAQQDKSGLPNDRFSAERPEGSISTLTIQRTEQRDSAMYRCASSRSQGLHTEAFFGQGTRLTVV.

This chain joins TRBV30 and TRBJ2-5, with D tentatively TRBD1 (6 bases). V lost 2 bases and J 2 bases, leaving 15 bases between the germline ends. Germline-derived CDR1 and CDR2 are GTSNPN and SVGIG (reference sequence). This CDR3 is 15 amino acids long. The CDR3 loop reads CAWSLQSRGQETQYF. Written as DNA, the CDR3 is TGTGCCTGGAGTCTCCAAAGCAGGGGTCAAGAGACCCAGTACTTC.

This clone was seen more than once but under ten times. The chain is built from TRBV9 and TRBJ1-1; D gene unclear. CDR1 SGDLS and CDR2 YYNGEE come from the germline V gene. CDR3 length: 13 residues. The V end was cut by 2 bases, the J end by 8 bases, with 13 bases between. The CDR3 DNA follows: TGTGCCAGCAGCGTGCAAGGCGGGCGAGAAGCTTTCTTT. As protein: CASSVQGGREAFF.

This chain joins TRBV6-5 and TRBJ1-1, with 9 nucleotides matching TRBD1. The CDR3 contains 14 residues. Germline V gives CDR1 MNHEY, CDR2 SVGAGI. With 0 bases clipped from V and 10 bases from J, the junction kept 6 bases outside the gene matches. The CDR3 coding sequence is TGTGCCAGCAGTTACTCACAGGGGGCCGCCGCAGCTTTCTTT. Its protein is CASSYSQGAAAAFF.

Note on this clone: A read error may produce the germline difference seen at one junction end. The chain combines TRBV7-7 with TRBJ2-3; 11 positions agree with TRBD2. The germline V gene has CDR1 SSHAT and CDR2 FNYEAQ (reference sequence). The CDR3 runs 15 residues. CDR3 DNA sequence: TGTGCTAGCAGCTTAGCGGGAGGGAGGACAGATACGCAGTATTTT. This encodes CASSLAGGRTDTQYF.

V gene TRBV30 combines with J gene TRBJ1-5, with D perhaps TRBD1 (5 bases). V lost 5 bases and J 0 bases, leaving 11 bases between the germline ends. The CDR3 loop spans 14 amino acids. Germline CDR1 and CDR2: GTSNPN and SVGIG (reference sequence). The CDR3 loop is CAWSTVYSNQPQHF. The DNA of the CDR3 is TGTGCCTGGTCGACAGTTTATAGCAATCAGCCCCAGCATTTT. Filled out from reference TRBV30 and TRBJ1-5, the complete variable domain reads SQTIHQWPATLVQPVGSPLSLECTVEGTSNPNLYWYRQAAGRGLQLLFYSVGIGQISSEVPQNLSASRPQDRQFILSSKKLLLSDSGFYLCAWSTVYSNQPQHFGDGTRLSIL.

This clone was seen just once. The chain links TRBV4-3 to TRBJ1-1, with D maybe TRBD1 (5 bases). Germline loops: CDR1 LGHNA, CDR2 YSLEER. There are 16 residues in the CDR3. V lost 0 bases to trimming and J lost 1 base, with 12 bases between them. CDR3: CASSQEPSRGNTEAFF. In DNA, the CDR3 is TGCGCCAGCAGCCAAGAACCATCAAGGGGGAACACTGAAGCTTTCTTT.

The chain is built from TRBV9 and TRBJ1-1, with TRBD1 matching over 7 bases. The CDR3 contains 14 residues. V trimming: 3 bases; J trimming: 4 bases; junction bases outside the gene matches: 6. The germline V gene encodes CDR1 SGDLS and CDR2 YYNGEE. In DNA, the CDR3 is TGTGCCAGCAGCGAGGGGAACAGGGGCACTGAAGCTTTCTTT. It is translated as CASSEGNRGTEAFF.

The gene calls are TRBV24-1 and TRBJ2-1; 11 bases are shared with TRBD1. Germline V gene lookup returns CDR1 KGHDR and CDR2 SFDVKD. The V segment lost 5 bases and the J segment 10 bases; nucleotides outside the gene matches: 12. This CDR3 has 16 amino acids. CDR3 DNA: TGTGCCACCAGTGCCTCGCGGACAGGGGGCTTAGGGGAGCAGTTCTTC. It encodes CATSASRTGGLGEQFF.

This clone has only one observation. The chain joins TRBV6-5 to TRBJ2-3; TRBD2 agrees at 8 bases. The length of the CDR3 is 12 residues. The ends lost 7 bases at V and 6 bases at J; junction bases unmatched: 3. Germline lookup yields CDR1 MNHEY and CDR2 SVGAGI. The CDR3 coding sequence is TGTGCCAGCATAGCGGGGTTGGATACGCAGTATTTT. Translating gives CASIAGLDTQYF.

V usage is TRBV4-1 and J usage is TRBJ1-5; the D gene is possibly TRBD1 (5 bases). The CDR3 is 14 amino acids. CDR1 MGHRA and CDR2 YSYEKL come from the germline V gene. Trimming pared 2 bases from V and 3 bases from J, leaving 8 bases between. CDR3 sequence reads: CASSQLTDNQPQHF. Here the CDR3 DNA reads TGCGCCAGCAGCCAACTGACAGACAATCAGCCCCAGCATTTT.

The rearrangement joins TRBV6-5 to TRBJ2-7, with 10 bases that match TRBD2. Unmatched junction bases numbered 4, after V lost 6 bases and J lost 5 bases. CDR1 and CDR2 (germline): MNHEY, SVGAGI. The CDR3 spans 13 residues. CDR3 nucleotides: TGTGCCAGCAGCTTGGGACTAGCGAACGAGCAGTACTTC. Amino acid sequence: CASSLGLANEQYF.